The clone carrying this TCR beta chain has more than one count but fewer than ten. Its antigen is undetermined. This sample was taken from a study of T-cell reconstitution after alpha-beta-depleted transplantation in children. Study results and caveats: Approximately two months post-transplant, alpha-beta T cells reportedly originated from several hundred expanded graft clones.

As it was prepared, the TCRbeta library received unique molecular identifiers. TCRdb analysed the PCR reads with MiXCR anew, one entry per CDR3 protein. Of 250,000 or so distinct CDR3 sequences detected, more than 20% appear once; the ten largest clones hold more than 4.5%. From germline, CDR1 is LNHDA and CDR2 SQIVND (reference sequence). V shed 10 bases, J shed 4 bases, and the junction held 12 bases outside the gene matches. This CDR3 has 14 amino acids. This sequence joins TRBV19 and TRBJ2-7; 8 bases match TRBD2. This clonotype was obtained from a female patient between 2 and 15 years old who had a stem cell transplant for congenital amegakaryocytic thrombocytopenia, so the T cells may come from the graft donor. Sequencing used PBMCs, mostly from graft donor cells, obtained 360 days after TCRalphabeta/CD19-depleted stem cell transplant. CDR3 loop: CATKVERGSYEQYF. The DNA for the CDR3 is TGTGCCACCAAGGTGGAGCGGGGGTCATACGAGCAGTACTTC.